A selection of T cell receptor beta chains follows, all from one sample in a study of cytomegalovirus exposure and HLA in healthy donors. Sequenced by immunoSEQ multiplex PCR; TCRdb stores in-frame clones only, minus some. This table holds around 190,000 clones, roughly 75% found once. Sample: PBMCs. Receptor source: a middle-aged man in good health and CMV-seronegative. Both conserved end residues are part of each CDR3. Each record gives: V gene, D gene, J gene, clone size, CDR3 DNA, CDR3 protein. D genes are given only for firm matches. Clone size appears in some rows only: once, few, many, or a class for an expanded clone.

v_call: TRBV6-5; d_call: TRBD1; j_call: TRBJ2-7; clone_size: few; cdr3_nt: TGTGCCAGCAGTTGGGGACAGGGCCCGAGCTCCTACGAGCAGTACTTC; cdr3_aa: CASSWGQGPSSYEQYF
v_call: TRBV15; d_call: .; j_call: TRBJ1-2; clone_size: .; cdr3_nt: TGTGCCACCAGCAGAGATAAAAGGAGGGAGGCCCTCAACTATGGCTACACCTTC; cdr3_aa: CATSRDKRREALNYGYTF
v_call: TRBV15; d_call: .; j_call: TRBJ2-5; clone_size: .; cdr3_nt: TGTGCCACCAGCAGAGCCAGGGAAGAGACCCAGTACTTC; cdr3_aa: CATSRAREETQYF
v_call: TRBV4-1; d_call: .; j_call: TRBJ2-5; clone_size: .; cdr3_nt: TGCGCCAGCAGCCAAGAGGGAGAAGAGACCCAGTACTTC; cdr3_aa: CASSQEGEETQYF
v_call: TRBV7-2; d_call: TRBD2; j_call: TRBJ2-1; clone_size: .; cdr3_nt: TGTGCCAGCAGCCCCCATGGGACTAGCGGTAGGAGCTCCTACAATGAGCAGTTCTTC; cdr3_aa: CASSPHGTSGRSSYNEQFF
v_call: TRBV9; d_call: .; j_call: TRBJ1-5; clone_size: .; cdr3_nt: TGTGCCAGCAGCGTAGGACGGGTCAATCAGCCCCAGCATTTT; cdr3_aa: CASSVGRVNQPQHF
v_call: TRBV5-1; d_call: TRBD1; j_call: TRBJ1-2; clone_size: .; cdr3_nt: TGCGCCAGCAGCTCCACAGGGGCCCGGGGAGGCTACACCTTC; cdr3_aa: CASSSTGARGGYTF
v_call: TRBV5-4; d_call: TRBD1; j_call: TRBJ1-4; clone_size: .; cdr3_nt: TGTGCCAGCAGCCCGGGCGGGACAGGGGGTGAAAAACTGTTTTTT; cdr3_aa: CASSPGGTGGEKLFF
v_call: TRBV5-6; d_call: TRBD1; j_call: TRBJ1-2; clone_size: .; cdr3_nt: TGTGCCAGCAGCCGTACCGGGACAGGGGATGGCGGCTACACCTTC; cdr3_aa: CASSRTGTGDGGYTF
v_call: TRBV6-5; d_call: .; j_call: TRBJ1-2; clone_size: .; cdr3_nt: TGTGCCAGCAGTTACGGGGGGGCCCAGGCCTATGGCTACACCTTC; cdr3_aa: CASSYGGAQAYGYTF
v_call: TRBV10-2; d_call: .; j_call: TRBJ2-7; clone_size: .; cdr3_nt: TGCGCCAGCAGTGATGGAGTCGTCGAGCAGTACTTC; cdr3_aa: CASSDGVVEQYF
v_call: TRBV19; d_call: .; j_call: TRBJ1-3; clone_size: .; cdr3_nt: TGTGCCAGTAGTATTAGGACAGCTTCCTCTGGAAACACCATATATTTT; cdr3_aa: CASSIRTASSGNTIYF
v_call: TRBV7-2; d_call: .; j_call: TRBJ2-7; clone_size: .; cdr3_nt: TGTGCCAGCAGCTTAGAACTAGGGTTCAACTACGAGCAGTACTTC; cdr3_aa: CASSLELGFNYEQYF
v_call: TRBV12-5; d_call: TRBD1; j_call: TRBJ2-7; clone_size: .; cdr3_nt: TGTGCTAGTGGTTTGATAACAGGGGGCGGGACGCCCTACGAGCAGTACTTC; cdr3_aa: CASGLITGGGTPYEQYF
v_call: TRBV5-6; d_call: .; j_call: TRBJ1-4; clone_size: .; cdr3_nt: TGTGCCAGCAGCACCACCGGACATAAAAATGAAAAACTGTTTTTT; cdr3_aa: CASSTTGHKNEKLFF
v_call: TRBV2; d_call: TRBD2; j_call: TRBJ2-3; clone_size: few; cdr3_nt: TGTGCCAGCAGTACCCGAGCGGGATATAACACAGATACGCAGTATTTT; cdr3_aa: CASSTRAGYNTDTQYF
v_call: TRBV18; d_call: .; j_call: TRBJ1-1; clone_size: .; cdr3_nt: TGTGCCAGCTCACCAAGCCCGGGACAAAACACTGAAGCTTTCTTT; cdr3_aa: CASSPSPGQNTEAFF
v_call: TRBV7-9; d_call: .; j_call: TRBJ2-7; clone_size: .; cdr3_nt: TGTGCCAGCAGCGGAAGACCGACGGGTTCCTACGAGCAGTACTTC; cdr3_aa: CASSGRPTGSYEQYF
v_call: TRBV6-6; d_call: TRBD2; j_call: TRBJ2-3; clone_size: .; cdr3_nt: TGTGCCAGCAGCTTCGGGGGGACGTTCACAGATACGCAGTATTTT; cdr3_aa: CASSFGGTFTDTQYF
v_call: TRBV14; d_call: .; j_call: TRBJ2-7; clone_size: once; cdr3_nt: TGTGCCAGCAGCCCGTTTCTCCGGGGCTACGAGCAGTACTTC; cdr3_aa: CASSPFLRGYEQYF
v_call: TRBV6-5; d_call: TRBD1; j_call: TRBJ1-6; clone_size: .; cdr3_nt: TGTGCCAGCACCAAGGACAGGGGAGGTTCACCCCTCCACTTT; cdr3_aa: CASTKDRGGSPLHF
v_call: TRBV10-3; d_call: .; j_call: TRBJ2-2; clone_size: .; cdr3_nt: TGTGCCATCAGCTCGAACACCGGGGAGCTGTTTTTT; cdr3_aa: CAISSNTGELFF
v_call: TRBV6-5; d_call: TRBD1; j_call: TRBJ2-7; clone_size: few; cdr3_nt: TGTGCCAGCGGTGACAGGGTCCACGAGCAGTACTTC; cdr3_aa: CASGDRVHEQYF
v_call: TRBV12-5; d_call: .; j_call: TRBJ2-1; clone_size: .; cdr3_nt: TGTGCTAGTGGTTCCGGACAGGAGCAGTTCTTC; cdr3_aa: CASGSGQEQFF
v_call: TRBV29-1; d_call: .; j_call: TRBJ1-2; clone_size: .; cdr3_nt: TGCAGCGCAGCCGGGACTGACTTCTATGGCTACACCTTT; cdr3_aa: CSAAGTDFYGYTF
v_call: TRBV29-1; d_call: .; j_call: TRBJ2-7; clone_size: .; cdr3_nt: TGCAGCGTTGAAGAGAGTAGTCTCGGGCAGTACTTC; cdr3_aa: CSVEESSLGQYF
v_call: TRBV19; d_call: .; j_call: TRBJ2-7; clone_size: few; cdr3_nt: TGTGCCAGTACCCTTGCGGCAGGGGCCGGCTACGAGCAGTACTTC; cdr3_aa: CASTLAAGAGYEQYF
v_call: TRBV11-2; d_call: TRBD2; j_call: TRBJ2-3; clone_size: .; cdr3_nt: TGTGCCAGCAGGTCTAGCGGTAGCACAGATACGCAGTATTTT; cdr3_aa: CASRSSGSTDTQYF
v_call: TRBV10-2; d_call: TRBD1; j_call: TRBJ1-2; clone_size: .; cdr3_nt: TGCGCCAGCAGGGGGACAGGAGAAGTGGGGTATGGCTACACCTTC; cdr3_aa: CASRGTGEVGYGYTF
v_call: TRBV9; d_call: TRBD1; j_call: TRBJ2-7; clone_size: .; cdr3_nt: TGTGCCAGCAGCGTAGGACAGGGAGTCCCCTACGAGCAGTACTTC; cdr3_aa: CASSVGQGVPYEQYF
v_call: TRBV7-2; d_call: TRBD1; j_call: TRBJ1-5; clone_size: .; cdr3_nt: TGTGCCAGCAGCCGGGGACAGGGCTTCAATCAGCCCCAGCATTTT; cdr3_aa: CASSRGQGFNQPQHF
v_call: TRBV12-5; d_call: .; j_call: TRBJ2-2; clone_size: few; cdr3_nt: TGTGCTAGTGGTCCAGAGGGGGGGCTCGGCACCGGGGAGCTGTTTTTT; cdr3_aa: CASGPEGGLGTGELFF
v_call: TRBV9; d_call: TRBD1; j_call: TRBJ2-3; clone_size: .; cdr3_nt: TGTGCCAGCAGCGCCGACAGGGTCGGGAATACGCAGTATTTT; cdr3_aa: CASSADRVGNTQYF
v_call: TRBV5-1; d_call: .; j_call: TRBJ2-7; clone_size: .; cdr3_nt: TGCGCCAGCAACGCAGGATCCTCCTACGAGCAGTACTTC; cdr3_aa: CASNAGSSYEQYF
v_call: TRBV5-1; d_call: TRBD1; j_call: TRBJ1-4; clone_size: .; cdr3_nt: TGCGCCAGCAGCTCCACGGGACAGGCGAATGAAAAACTGTTTTTT; cdr3_aa: CASSSTGQANEKLFF
v_call: TRBV5-4; d_call: TRBD2; j_call: TRBJ2-1; clone_size: .; cdr3_nt: TGTGCCAGCAGCGTACCGGGACTAGCGAGCAATGAGCAGTTCTTC; cdr3_aa: CASSVPGLASNEQFF
v_call: TRBV5-1; d_call: TRBD1; j_call: TRBJ1-3; clone_size: .; cdr3_nt: TGCGCCAGCAGCGTTACAGGGGGTGGAAACACCATATATTTT; cdr3_aa: CASSVTGGGNTIYF
v_call: TRBV6-1; d_call: .; j_call: TRBJ2-7; clone_size: .; cdr3_nt: TGTGCCAGCAGTGATCGGGGGTACGAGCAGTACTTC; cdr3_aa: CASSDRGYEQYF
v_call: TRBV18; d_call: .; j_call: TRBJ2-3; clone_size: .; cdr3_nt: TGTGCCAGCTCACCACCGTCAGAACCGGGGGATACGCAGTATTTT; cdr3_aa: CASSPPSEPGDTQYF
v_call: TRBV18; d_call: TRBD1; j_call: TRBJ1-5; clone_size: .; cdr3_nt: TGCGCCAGCTCACCCGGACAGGGCCGGCAGCCCCAGCATTTT; cdr3_aa: CASSPGQGRQPQHF
v_call: TRBV2; d_call: .; j_call: TRBJ1-1; clone_size: few; cdr3_nt: TGTGCCAGCAGTAAGCTAGTCGCCACTGAAGCTTTCTTT; cdr3_aa: CASSKLVATEAFF
v_call: TRBV7-9; d_call: TRBD1; j_call: TRBJ1-2; clone_size: .; cdr3_nt: TGTGCCAGCAGCCCGGTGGACAGGGTGAACTATGGCTACACCTTC; cdr3_aa: CASSPVDRVNYGYTF
v_call: TRBV5-1; d_call: TRBD1; j_call: TRBJ2-3; clone_size: .; cdr3_nt: TGCGCCAGCAGCTTGGACGGGACAGGGGGGATTACGCAGTATTTT; cdr3_aa: CASSLDGTGGITQYF
v_call: TRBV21-1; d_call: .; j_call: TRBJ2-7; clone_size: .; cdr3_nt: TGTGCCAGCATTCAGACTAGCTCCTACGAGCAGTACTTC; cdr3_aa: CASIQTSSYEQYF